This passage covers 6 T cell receptor beta chains from one sample sequenced in a study of radiotherapy plus CTLA-4 blockade in lung cancer. This table comes from immunoSEQ multiplex PCR, and its TCRdb copy is limited to in-frame clones, with some not included. The sample includes approximately 99,000 clones, 88% seen only once; the top ten take roughly 4.9%. The sample in question was peripheral blood, obtained from a patient treated with radiotherapy plus ipilimumab. These receptors originate from a human donor with non-small cell lung cancer that progressed on radiotherapy plus ipilimumab.

V usage is TRBV6-5 and J usage is TRBJ1-1; 10 bases agree with TRBD1. CDR1 and CDR2 from the germline V gene are MNHEY and SVGAGI. V gave up 6 bases and J gave up 5 bases; unmatched junction bases: 9. This CDR3 is 15 amino acids long. The CDR3 sequence: CASRPYGQGVTEAFF. The CDR3 DNA follows: TGTGCCAGCAGACCTTACGGACAGGGGGTGACTGAAGCTTTCTTT.

This chain uses TRBV10-1 with TRBJ2-3; TRBD2 aligns across 10 bases. In germline, CDR1 is WNHNN, CDR2 SYGVQD (reference sequence). V was clipped by 6 bases and J by 5 bases; unmatched bases: 5. The length of the CDR3 is 14 residues. The CDR3, as DNA: TGCGCCAGCAGCCCGGGACTAGCGAAAGATACGCAGTATTTT. It translates to CASSPGLAKDTQYF.

The V call is TRBV30, the J call TRBJ2-7; tentatively, D is TRBD1 (5 bases). The CDR3 loop spans 14 amino acids. CDR1 GTSNPN and CDR2 SVGIG come from the germline V gene (reference sequence). For the CDR3, the DNA is TGTGCTGTAATGGACACTCCACAGTCCTACGAGCAGTACTTC. Protein sequence: CAVMDTPQSYEQYF.

The V call is TRBV2, the J call TRBJ2-1; perhaps TRBD2 as D (6 bases). The germline V gene encodes CDR1 SNHLY and CDR2 FYNNEI. V lost 5 bases and J 10 bases, leaving 12 bases between the germline ends. The CDR3 has 12 amino acids. The CDR3 loop reads CASSLARGEQFF. The CDR3 DNA reads as TGTGCCAGCAGTTTGGCCCGGGGGGAGCAGTTCTTC.

This chain links TRBV19 with TRBJ1-1; possibly TRBD1 for D (6 bases). Germline V gives CDR1 LNHDA, CDR2 SQIVND (reference sequence). The CDR3 is 13 amino acids. Between the trimmed V and J ends, which lost 6 bases and 5 bases, there was a span of 13 bases. Here the CDR3 reads CASSEQGGTEAFF. CDR3 DNA: TGTGCCAGTAGCGAACAGGGTGGGACTGAAGCTTTCTTT.

The rearrangement uses TRBV27 and TRBJ2-6; TRBD1 or TRBD2 may be the D gene (5 bases each). CDR3 size: 14 residues. Germline V lookup: CDR1 MNHEY, CDR2 SMNVEV (reference sequence). Trimming pared 8 bases from V and 2 bases from J, leaving 10 bases between. CDR3 sequence (DNA): TGTGCCAGCGCCGGGACCCCTGGGGCCAACGTCCTGACTTTC. It translates to CASAGTPGANVLTF.